What follows are 26 T cell receptor beta chains derived from one specimen sequenced in a study of T cell repertoires in cytomegalovirus infection. TCRdb reprocessed the reads via MiXCR and lists one record per CDR3 protein. The table has 450,000 to 650,000 distinct CDR3 sequences, around 40% seen once. No antigen has been assigned to these receptors. This specimen consisted of cultured PBMCs, obtained from culture after CMV antigen stimulation. The source is a human donor in good health (CMV status not recorded). Some clones in this sample may be carry-over from other donors' samples.

This chain links TRBV23-1 with TRBJ2-1; either TRBD1 or TRBD2 may fit D (7 bases each). TRBV23-1 is placed among ORFs of uncertain function. The CDR3 is 16 amino acids. The ends were cut back, 4 bases at V and 6 bases at J, with 19 bases in the middle. In DNA form, the CDR3 reads TGCGCCAGCAGTCCCCCCCCAGGGGGGGCGCGCAATGAGCAGTTCTTC. It is translated as CASSPPPGGARNEQFF.

The gene calls are TRBV7-6 and TRBJ2-7; maybe TRBD2 (5 bases). V was shortened by 5 bases and J by 6 bases, with 20 bases between the two germline ends. Germline CDR1 reads SGHVS; CDR2 reads FNYEAQ. CDR3 size: 15 residues. The CDR3 nucleotides read TGTGCCAGCAGCCCGGGGTGGGCAAAATCAGGCGAGCAGTACTTC. Protein product: CASSPGWAKSGEQYF.

This rearrangement joins TRBV6-5 to TRBJ2-2; no definite D call. From germline, CDR1 is MNHEY and CDR2 SVGAGI. The V end was cut by 3 bases, the J end by 1 base, with 6 bases between. This CDR3 is built from 14 residues. The DNA of the CDR3 is TGTGCCAGCAGTTATGGTTTGAACACCGGGGAGCTGTTTTTT. This translates into CASSYGLNTGELFF.

The V and J genes are TRBV5-1 and TRBJ2-2, with no clear D. Germline V CDR1 and CDR2: SGHRS, YFSETQ. The CDR3 is 11 residues long. Trimming took 0 bases from V and 8 from J, leaving 2 bases between them. DNA of the CDR3: TGCGCCAGCAGCTTGGAGGGGGAGCTGTTTTTT. It specifies CASSLEGELFF. The whole variable domain, filled in from reference TRBV5-1 and TRBJ2-2, reads KAGVTQTPRYLIKTRGQQVTLSCSPISGHRSVSWYQQTPGQGLQFLFEYFSETQRNKGNFPGRFSGRQFSNSRSEMNVSTLELGDSALYLCASSLEGELFFGEGSRLTVL.

J is TRBJ2-3 and V is TRBV6-6; TRBD2 matches at 13 bases. This CDR3 contains 16 residues. V shed 6 bases and J 5 bases; nucleotides not matched to a gene: 8. CDR1 and CDR2 from the germline V gene are MNHNY and SVGAGI (reference sequence). CDR3 loop: CASSQTSGRAEDTQYF. CDR3 sequence (DNA): TGTGCCAGCAGCCAAACTAGCGGGAGGGCAGAAGATACGCAGTATTTT.

The rearrangement links TRBV30 to TRBJ2-7; D gene uncertain. The CDR3 runs 12 residues. In germline, CDR1 is GTSNPN, CDR2 SVGIG (reference sequence). Trimming removed 7 bases at V and 2 bases at J, with 12 bases between. CDR3: CASARTTYEQYF. The CDR3 DNA sequence: TGTGCCTCGGCCCGGACGACCTACGAGCAGTACTTC.

The V and J genes are TRBV7-2 and TRBJ1-2, with D tentatively TRBD1 (6 bases). The CDR3 runs to 15 residues. V lost 1 base, J lost 8 bases, and 17 bases lay in between. Germline CDR1 SGHTA, CDR2 FQGNSA. The CDR3 protein is CASSLDQDSSFGYTF. CDR3 sequence (DNA): TGTGCCAGCAGCTTAGATCAGGACAGCTCGTTCGGCTACACCTTC.

V usage is TRBV12-5 and J usage is TRBJ2-1; 8 bases map to TRBD2. CDR3 length equals 14 residues. Unmatched junction bases numbered 13, after V lost 8 bases and J lost 10 bases. CDR1 LGHNT and CDR2 FRNRAP come from the germline V gene. In DNA form, the CDR3 reads TGTGCTAGTAGTAACGGGGGGGGCGGGGCGGAGCAGTTCTTC. Amino acids: CASSNGGGGAEQFF.

This clonotype was counted a few times. This chain uses TRBV7-2 with TRBJ2-5; 13 nucleotides agree with TRBD2. The V segment lost 5 bases and the J segment 5 bases; nucleotides outside the gene matches: 5. CDR3 length equals 15 residues. Germline V lookup: CDR1 SGHTA, CDR2 FQGNSA. CDR3 amino acids: CASSQGLAGWETQYF. The CDR3 DNA follows: TGTGCCAGCAGCCAGGGACTAGCGGGGTGGGAGACCCAGTACTTC.

V usage is TRBV20-1 and J usage is TRBJ2-3; 13 bases line up with TRBD2. Germline V CDR1 and CDR2: DFQATT, SNEGSKA (reference sequence). The CDR3 has 18 amino acids. V gave up 6 bases and J gave up 4 bases; unmatched junction bases: 16. The DNA of the CDR3 is TGCAGTGCGACAGGGACTAGCGGGGAGAACGTACGGGCAGATACGCAGTATTTT. This sequence encodes CSATGTSGENVRADTQYF.

J is TRBJ2-1 and V is TRBV18, with D maybe TRBD2 (6 bases). Germline-derived CDR1 and CDR2 are KGHSH and LQKENI. V was shortened by 3 bases and J by 4 bases, with 13 bases between the two germline ends. CDR3 length equals 15 residues. The CDR3 loop is CASSPSGYLYNEQFF. The CDR3 DNA reads as TGTGCCAGCTCACCTAGCGGATACCTATACAATGAGCAGTTCTTC.

V gene TRBV6-1 combines with J gene TRBJ2-4, with 10 bases lining up with TRBD1. Germline V gene data show CDR1 as MNHNS and CDR2 as SASEGT. CDR3 length equals 14 residues. With V trimmed by 1 base and J by 7 bases, 1 base remained unmatched. DNA of the CDR3: TGTGCCAGCAGTGAAGGGACAGGGGGGAACATTCAGTACTTC. Translating gives CASSEGTGGNIQYF.

This clonotype has more than one count but fewer than ten. The V and J genes are TRBV7-2 and TRBJ2-4, with 8 bases fitting TRBD2. Germline V gene lookup returns CDR1 SGHTA and CDR2 FQGNSA. The CDR3 length is 17 residues. V gave up 5 bases and J gave up 5 bases; unmatched junction bases: 14. The CDR3 DNA reads as TGTGCCAGCAGCAAAGCCCGCGCGGGGGGTGGCCAAAACATTCAGTACTTC. Its protein is CASSKARAGGGQNIQYF.

The gene calls are TRBV11-2 and TRBJ2-2, with D tentatively TRBD1 (6 bases). The length of the CDR3 is 16 residues. Germline V gene lookup returns CDR1 SGHAT and CDR2 FQNNGV. Trimming removed 4 bases from V and 0 bases from J, with 12 bases in between. DNA of the CDR3: TGTGCCAGCAGCTCGATGACAGGAGCGAACACCGGGGAGCTGTTTTTT. It specifies CASSSMTGANTGELFF.

This chain joins TRBV19 and TRBJ2-3; D is unclear. Trimming left V 3 bases short and J 6 bases short, with 10 bases between. The CDR3 runs to 13 residues. Germline V gene lookup returns CDR1 LNHDA and CDR2 SQIVND (reference sequence). In DNA, the CDR3 is TGTGCCAGTAGTATCGCGGCTTTCGATACGCAGTATTTT. Translating it yields CASSIAAFDTQYF.

The genes are TRBV29-1 and TRBJ2-7; D might be TRBD1 or TRBD2, each matching 6 bases. Trimming pared 4 bases from V and 0 bases from J, leaving 10 bases between. There are 13 residues in the CDR3. The germline V gene has CDR1 SQVTM and CDR2 ANQGSEA. In DNA form, the CDR3 reads TGCAGCGTTGGGAGGGGGGTCTCCTACGAGCAGTACTTC. Amino acids: CSVGRGVSYEQYF.

The chain carries TRBV28 and TRBJ2-3; TRBD2 aligns across 9 bases. V shed 2 bases, J shed 4 bases, and the junction held 4 bases outside the gene matches. Germline V lookup: CDR1 MDHEN, CDR2 SYDVKM. The CDR3 is 15 residues long. DNA for the CDR3: TGTGCCAGCAGTTTAGAGCGGGGGGAAGCAGATACGCAGTATTTT. Its protein is CASSLERGEADTQYF.

A word on this clonotype: This CDR3 is missing its conserved last phenylalanine or tryptophan, likely due to a read error. The CDR3 DNA reads as TGTGCCAGCAGCCCAGGGGATTTCAATCAGCCCCAGCATTCT. Its translation: CASSPGDFNQPQHS. V usage is TRBV7-2 and J usage is TRBJ1-5, with a possible D match to TRBD1 (6 bases). V was shortened by 5 bases and J by 3 bases, with 11 bases between the two germline ends. Germline V gene sequence: CDR1 SGHTA, CDR2 FQGNSA. The CDR3 extends over 14 amino acids.

V usage is TRBV12-3 or TRBV12-4 and J usage is TRBJ2-1; D is unclear. The CDR3 covers 15 residues. Trimming took off 4 bases at V and 5 bases at J, with 15 bases between the two ends. CDR3 region: CASSWTPRHNNEQFF. Here the CDR3 DNA reads TGTGCCAGCAGTTGGACCCCCCGACACAACAATGAGCAGTTCTTC.

This chain connects TRBV11-2 to TRBJ2-5; the D is unclear. Trimming cost V 5 bases and J 5 bases, with 12 bases left between them. This CDR3 is 13 amino acids long. Per germline, CDR1 SGHAT and CDR2 FQNNGV. The CDR3 bases are TGTGCCAGCAGCCCCCCCACGTCGGAGACCCAGTACTTC. Encoded protein: CASSPPTSETQYF.

This clonotype appeared many times. This rearrangement joins TRBV7-2 to TRBJ2-7, with a weak D call TRBD2 (7 bases). This CDR3 is 16 amino acids long. CDR1 and CDR2 from the germline V gene are SGHTA and FQGNSA. The V gene lost 5 bases and the J gene lost 3 bases, with 20 bases spanning the gap. The CDR3 DNA reads as TGTGCCAGCAGCGAAGGGGGGGCAGGGGAAGACTACGAGCAGTACTTC. Translated: CASSEGGAGEDYEQYF.

This chain connects TRBV27 to TRBJ2-7; 12 bases fit TRBD2. V lost 4 bases, J lost 6 bases, and 13 bases stayed unmatched. This CDR3 spans 17 amino acids. Germline assignment: CDR1 MNHEY and CDR2 SMNVEV (reference sequence). The CDR3 DNA follows: TGTGCCAGCAGTTCCCGGCTAGCGGGAGGGCCACCCTGCGAGCAGTACTTC. The encoded protein is CASSSRLAGGPPCEQYF.

The chain has TRBV10-2 and TRBJ1-2; D call uncertain. The ends were cut back, 6 bases at V and 0 bases at J, with 14 bases in the middle. The CDR3 has 15 amino acids. Per germline, CDR1 WSHSY and CDR2 SAAADI. This CDR3 reads CASSKSGASNYGYTF. CDR3 DNA sequence: TGCGCCAGCAGCAAATCGGGAGCTTCTAACTATGGCTACACCTTC.

This clonotype occurred a few times. The chain employs TRBV7-8 and TRBJ2-1; 8 nucleotides match TRBD2. Germline trimming cut 4 bases from V and 6 bases from J; bases unmatched to any gene: 2. This CDR3 is 13 amino acids long. CDR1 and CDR2 (germline): SGHVS, FQNEAQ. The CDR3 region is CASSSGTSNEQFF. The DNA of the CDR3 is TGTGCCAGCAGCTCCGGGACTAGCAATGAGCAGTTCTTC.

This clonotype has just a few counts. The chain is built from TRBV12-3 or TRBV12-4 and TRBJ1-3; 7 bases map to TRBD1. The CDR3 extends over 15 amino acids. V lost 5 bases and J lost 5; bases outside the gene matches: 9. CDR3 sequence: CASSEQGGGRNTIYF. The DNA for the CDR3 is TGTGCCAGCAGTGAACAGGGAGGGGGCAGAAACACCATATATTTT.

The gene calls are TRBV20-1 and TRBJ2-5; D gene ambiguous. V was shortened by 3 bases and J by 0 bases, with 8 bases between the two germline ends. CDR1 DFQATT and CDR2 SNEGSKA come from the germline V gene (reference sequence). This CDR3 contains 13 residues. The CDR3: CSASGEDQETQYF. For the CDR3, the DNA is TGCAGTGCTAGTGGTGAGGACCAAGAGACCCAGTACTTC.